The clone carrying this T cell receptor (beta chain) was observed at least ten times. Its antigen is not identified. Time point of the sample: newly diagnosed GD, antithyroid drugs for less than 3 months. PBMC-extracted RNA yielded the TCR library. An endocrinology department in Xi'an, China, supplied the patients. This sample is drawn from a study of regulatory T cells in long-lasting Graves disease. Study-wide results and limits: Persistent Graves' patients had lower TCR diversity than newly diagnosed ones.

According to the study, TCR beta libraries were built with iRepertoire HTBI primers and CDR3-region Arm-PCR. TCRdb independently ran MiXCR on the multiplex PCR reads; one entry per CDR3 protein. The table has 350,000 to 450,000 distinct CDR3 sequences, about 16% seen once; the top ten hold approximately 15%. The germline CDR1 and CDR2 sequences are SGDLS and YYNGEE. The trim removed 5 bases at V and 5 bases at J, leaving 6 bases unmatched. CDR3 size: 13 residues. The data were also submitted as part of a second study, on T cells in Graves' hyperthyroidism and ophthalmopathy.

The TCR was taken from a young woman with Graves disease. This sample comprised peripheral blood mononuclear cells (PBMCs), obtained at new diagnosis, from a patient treated with antithyroid drugs. The J gene is TRBJ2-5, the V gene TRBV9, with 7 bases matching TRBD1. The CDR3 DNA reads as TGTGCCAGCAGAGGGACAGCTGAGGAGACCCAGTACTTC. This translates into CASRGTAEETQYF.